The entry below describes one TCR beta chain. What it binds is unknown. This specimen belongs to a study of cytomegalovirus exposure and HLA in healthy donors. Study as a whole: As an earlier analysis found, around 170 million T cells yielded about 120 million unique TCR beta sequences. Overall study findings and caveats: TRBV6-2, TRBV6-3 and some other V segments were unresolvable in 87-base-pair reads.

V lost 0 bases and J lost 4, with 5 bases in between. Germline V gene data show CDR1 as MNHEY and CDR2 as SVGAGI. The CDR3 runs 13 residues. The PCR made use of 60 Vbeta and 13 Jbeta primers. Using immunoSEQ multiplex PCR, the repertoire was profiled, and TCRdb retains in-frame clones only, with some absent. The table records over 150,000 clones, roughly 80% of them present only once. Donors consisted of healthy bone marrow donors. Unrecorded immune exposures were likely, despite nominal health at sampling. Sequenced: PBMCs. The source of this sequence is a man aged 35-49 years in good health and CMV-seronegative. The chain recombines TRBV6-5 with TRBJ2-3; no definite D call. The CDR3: CASSYSRADTQYF. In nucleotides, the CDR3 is TGTGCCAGCAGTTACTCCCGAGCAGATACGCAGTATTTT.